This T cell receptor (beta chain) comes out of a study of early T cells in non-severe SARS-CoV-2 infection. Overall study findings and caveats: Matching against VDJdb likely underestimated virus-specific expansions, favoring anti-spike CD8.

Unique molecular identifiers tagged individual cDNA molecules. TCRdb used MiXCR to reprocess the 5' RACE reads, holding one entry per CDR3 protein. The sample consists of roughly 90,000 distinct CDR3 sequences, roughly 14% of them appearing once. Only a few counts were recorded for this clonotype. The antigen is unknown. This sequence originates from an adult who was a healthcare worker with PCR-confirmed SARS-CoV-2 infection or an uninfected control (not recorded which). The specimen was whole blood.

As DNA, the CDR3 is TGTGCCAGCAGTGAATTATCTAGGGGTCCCCAAGAGACCCAGTACTTC. Translation: CASSELSRGPQETQYF. The rearrangement joins TRBV6-1 to TRBJ2-5; possible D gene TRBD1, 5 bases. This CDR3 is 16 amino acids long. CDR1 and CDR2 from the germline V gene are MNHNS and SASEGT. Trimming stripped 2 bases from V and 1 base from J, with 14 bases between.